This is a list of T cell receptor beta chains from one sample in a study of cytomegalovirus exposure and HLA in healthy donors. Here immunoSEQ multiplex PCR was the method, and the copy in TCRdb shows in-frame clones only, minus some. Here the sample spans 150,000 to 200,000 clones, 75% to 80% being singletons. Sequencing was carried out using PBMCs. The receptors were sampled from a female donor in good health and CMV-seronegative. CDR3s include the opening cysteine and the closing phenylalanine or tryptophan. Each record gives: D gene, clone size, J gene, V gene, CDR3 DNA, CDR3 protein. D genes are given only for firm matches. Clone size is not always given. Where it is, it says once, few, many or a class for expanded clones.

>.|.|TRBJ2-7|TRBV7-9
TGTGCCAGCAGCTTAGCGTACGGGGACGAGCAGTACTTC
CASSLAYGDEQYF
>TRBD1|.|TRBJ2-3|TRBV7-9
TGTTCCAGCAGCTTTGGACAGGGTTTAACAGATACGCAGTATTTT
CSSSFGQGLTDTQYF
>.|.|TRBJ2-1|TRBV9
TGTGCCAGCAGCGTAGATCCTGATGGGAGCTCCTACAATGAGCAGTTCTTC
CASSVDPDGSSYNEQFF
>TRBD2|.|TRBJ2-2|TRBV9
TGTGCCAGCAGCCCGCGACTAGCAGTGAACACCGGGGAGCTGTTTTTT
CASSPRLAVNTGELFF
>TRBD1|.|TRBJ1-4|TRBV9
TGTGCCAGCAGCAACGACAGGGGGAGTAATGAAAAACTGTTTTTT
CASSNDRGSNEKLFF
>.|.|TRBJ1-3|TRBV10-3
TGTGCCATCAGGGTACAGGGTCCTTCTGGAAACACCATATATTTT
CAIRVQGPSGNTIYF
>.|.|TRBJ1-1|TRBV9
TGTGCCAGCAGCGCGTTAGAGACAGGACGCACTGAAGCTTTCTTT
CASSALETGRTEAFF
>TRBD2|.|TRBJ2-3|TRBV30
TGTGCCAGAGGACTAGCGGGAGGCCCAGGCCCAGATACGCAGTATTTT
CARGLAGGPGPDTQYF
>.|.|TRBJ2-7|TRBV28
TGTGCCAGCGGGCTGGGCTACGAGCAGTACTTC
CASGLGYEQYF
>.|.|TRBJ2-5|TRBV2
TGTGCCAGCAGGGCGGACAGCCAAGAGACCCAGTACTTC
CASRADSQETQYF
>TRBD1|.|TRBJ2-7|TRBV5-4
TGTGCCAGCAGCTCGCTCGGACAGGGGGCCTCTAGCGAGGGCTACGAGCAGTACTTC
CASSSLGQGASSEGYEQYF
>TRBD1|.|TRBJ2-1|TRBV19
TGTGCCAGTACCCTCAGGGGGTACGCTAACAATGAGCAGTTCTTC
CASTLRGYANNEQFF
>.|.|TRBJ2-3|TRBV5-1
TGCGCCAGCAGCGAAACCAAGGGGGTGGGCACAGATACGCAGTATTTT
CASSETKGVGTDTQYF
>TRBD1|.|TRBJ2-7|TRBV5-4
TGTGCCAGCAGCTTGGGGACAGGGCGGGGATACGAGCAGTACTTC
CASSLGTGRGYEQYF
>TRBD1|.|TRBJ2-5|TRBV27
TGTGCCAGCAGTCACGGACAGGGGAAAGAGACCCAGTACTTC
CASSHGQGKETQYF
>.|.|TRBJ1-2|TRBV19
TGTGCCAGTAGAACCGGGGGGGATGGCTACACCTTC
CASRTGGDGYTF
>.|few|TRBJ2-3|TRBV6-1
TGTGCCAGCAGTTCCCAGGGGCTAGATACGCAGTATTTT
CASSSQGLDTQYF
>TRBD1|.|TRBJ2-7|TRBV6-5
TGTGCCAGCAGTAGACAGGGCCACGAGCAGTACTTC
CASSRQGHEQYF
>TRBD1|few|TRBJ2-2|TRBV5-4
TGTGCCAGCACCTCGGGGGGACAGGGGGCCACCGGGGAGCTGTTTTTT
CASTSGGQGATGELFF
>TRBD2|.|TRBJ2-7|TRBV11-2
TGTGCCAGCAGCTTGGGACTAAGCTCCTACGAGCAGTACTTC
CASSLGLSSYEQYF
>.|once|TRBJ1-3|TRBV27
TGTGCCAGCAGTCCCAAAAGCTACTCTGGAAACACCATATATTTT
CASSPKSYSGNTIYF
>.|.|TRBJ1-1|TRBV7-9
TGTTCCAGCAGCTCCCAACTCGCCAGGGAGGGAGACACTGAAGCTTTCTTT
CSSSSQLAREGDTEAFF
>TRBD1|.|TRBJ1-3|TRBV7-7
TGTGCCAGCAGATTCCCGGGACAGGGGACCACCATATATTTT
CASRFPGQGTTIYF
>.|.|TRBJ2-7|TRBV2
TGTGCCAGCAGTGAATACATACAGGGCAGGTACGAGCAGTACTTC
CASSEYIQGRYEQYF
>TRBD2|few|TRBJ2-1|TRBV5-1
TGCGCCAGCAGCCTAGCGGATTTCTCCTACAATGAGCAGTTCTTC
CASSLADFSYNEQFF
>TRBD1|.|TRBJ2-5|TRBV25-1
TGTGCCAGCAGTGTGACAGGGGGTGGAGAGACCCAGTACTTC
CASSVTGGGETQYF
>.|.|TRBJ1-3|TRBV5-1
TGCGCCAGCAGCTTGGCGGGGGGAGCGGGAAACACCATATATTTT
CASSLAGGAGNTIYF
>TRBD2|few|TRBJ2-2|TRBV7-9
TGTGCCAGCAGCTTATGGCTAGCGGCTTACACCGGGGAGCTGTTTTTT
CASSLWLAAYTGELFF
>.|few|TRBJ2-5|TRBV14
TGTGCCAGCAGCCAAAACAGGGAGACCCAGTACTTC
CASSQNRETQYF
>TRBD2|few|TRBJ2-1|TRBV27
TGTGCCACCGCGTGGCTAGCGGGTGGCAATGAGCAGTTCTTC
CATAWLAGGNEQFF
>TRBD2|.|TRBJ2-7|TRBV28
TGTGCCAGCAGTTGGCTAGCGGGAGGCCACGAGCAGTACTTC
CASSWLAGGHEQYF
>TRBD2|.|TRBJ2-7|TRBV28
TGTGCCAGCAGTTCCTGGGAGGGAAGCTCCTACGAGCAGTACTTC
CASSSWEGSSYEQYF
>.|once|TRBJ2-7|TRBV6-1
TGTGCCAGCAGTGAAGGGACGGGACTCTCCTACGAGCAGTACTTC
CASSEGTGLSYEQYF
>TRBD2|.|TRBJ2-3|TRBV29-1
TGCAGCGGGATGAGACTAGCGGGAGGGAGTGTTCCAGATACGCAGTATTTT
CSGMRLAGGSVPDTQYF
>.|.|TRBJ2-2|TRBV5-1
TGCGCCAGCAGCTTGGGGAGGACAGCGACGAACACCGGGGAGCTGTTTTTT
CASSLGRTATNTGELFF
>TRBD1|.|TRBJ2-4|TRBV27
TGTGCCAGCAGTTTATCGGTTGGGGACAGGGGCCTAGCCAAAAACATTCAGTACTTC
CASSLSVGDRGLAKNIQYF
>.|.|TRBJ1-1|TRBV11-3
TGTGCCAGCAGCCCGACAGGGAACACTGAAGCTTTCTTT
CASSPTGNTEAFF
>TRBD1|.|TRBJ2-2|TRBV10-3
TGTGCCATCAGTGAGTCAAGGGGACAGGGGAACACCGGGGAGCTGTTTTTT
CAISESRGQGNTGELFF
>.|.|TRBJ2-1|TRBV14
TGTGCCAGCAGCCCGGGGGTGAACAGAGGGTACTACAATGAGCAGTTCTTC
CASSPGVNRGYYNEQFF
>.|.|TRBJ2-3|TRBV7-2
TGTGCCAGCAGCTTAGAGAGGTCGGATACGCAGTATTTT
CASSLERSDTQYF
>.|once|TRBJ2-5|TRBV5-4
TGTGCCAGCAGCTTGGGGCTCAAAAGATGGGAGACCCAGTACTTC
CASSLGLKRWETQYF
>.|.|TRBJ2-3|TRBV6-4
TGTGCCAGCAGTGTCGAGGGCACAGATACGCAGTATTTT
CASSVEGTDTQYF
>TRBD1|.|TRBJ1-1|TRBV4-1
TGCGCCAGCAGCCACCTAAAGGGACAGGCTCCGAACACTGAAGCTTTCTTT
CASSHLKGQAPNTEAFF
>.|.|TRBJ1-2|TRBV4-1
TGCGCCAGCAGCCAAGTCAGGGCTCCCTACACCTTC
CASSQVRAPYTF
>TRBD2|.|TRBJ2-1|TRBV15
TGTGCCACCAGCAGAGATAGGTTAGGACTAGCGTCCAACAATGAGCAGTTCTTC
CATSRDRLGLASNNEQFF
>TRBD2|.|TRBJ2-7|TRBV4-2
TGTGCCAGCAGCCAAGATGGGACTAGCGGGAGAGGTGTGCAGTACTTC
CASSQDGTSGRGVQYF
>TRBD1|.|TRBJ1-2|TRBV15
TGTGCCACCAGCGAACACGCAAGGGGACAGACAACTAACTATGGCTACACCTTC
CATSEHARGQTTNYGYTF
>TRBD1|once|TRBJ1-2|TRBV29-1
TGCAGCGTCCGCGGACAGGGGACCTACGGCTACACCTTC
CSVRGQGTYGYTF
>TRBD1|.|TRBJ1-1|TRBV4-1
TGCGCCAGCAGCCAAGATGAAGGGACAGTTGAAGCTTTCTTT
CASSQDEGTVEAFF
>.|.|TRBJ2-5|TRBV30
TGTGCCTGGCAACAAGAGACCCAGTACTTC
CAWQQETQYF
>.|.|TRBJ2-7|TRBV5-4
TGTGCCAGCAGCTTTTCGGCGGGCCCCTACGAGCAGTACTTC
CASSFSAGPYEQYF
>TRBD1|once|TRBJ1-1|TRBV18
TGTGCCAGCTCACCTCAGGGGGGACGGGTTGGCACTGAAGCTTTCTTT
CASSPQGGRVGTEAFF
>TRBD1|.|TRBJ2-2|TRBV10-3
TGTGCCATCAGTGAGTCGTGGACAGGGAACACCGGGGAGCTGTTTTTT
CAISESWTGNTGELFF
>.|.|TRBJ2-7|TRBV5-1
TGCGCCAGCAGGAGCGAGAGGGCCTTTTCCTACGAGCAGTACTTC
CASRSERAFSYEQYF
>TRBD2|.|TRBJ2-1|TRBV2
TGTGCCAGCAAACGAGGTAGCGGGAGAGATGAGCAGTTCTTC
CASKRGSGRDEQFF
>.|once|TRBJ2-1|TRBV6-6
TGTGCCAGCACCCAGACTAGTTGGCGGCAGTTCTTC
CASTQTSWRQFF
>.|.|TRBJ1-6|TRBV7-2
TGTGCCAGCAGCTTAGTCCCTAGCTCCTATAATTCACCCCTCCACTTT
CASSLVPSSYNSPLHF
>.|.|TRBJ2-7|TRBV7-9
TGTGCCAGCAGCTCGCAGGGGTGGGAGCAGTACTTC
CASSSQGWEQYF
>.|once|TRBJ2-7|TRBV2
TGTGCCAGCAGTGTAACAGGACCATCCTACGAGCAGTACTTC
CASSVTGPSYEQYF
>.|.|TRBJ2-7|TRBV9
TGTGCCAGCAGCCCTGATGGGGGGGCCCGTCTCCTAGACGAGCAGTACTTC
CASSPDGGARLLDEQYF